This T cell receptor (beta chain) emerged from a study of CD8 T cells in Susac syndrome. General study findings and limits: The relatively small number of individuals in the TCR sequencing and HLA analysis was acknowledged by the study.

As regards this clonotype: The antigen is unknown.

Trimming took 3 bases from V and 1 from J, leaving 12 bases between them. This CDR3 has 15 residues. Reverse transcription of roughly 0.5 to 1 ug RNA was performed with random hexamers. Amplification of TCR beta CDR3 by immunoSEQ multiplex PCR spanned 54 Vbeta and 13 Jbeta. TCRdb re-called the immunoSEQ multiplex PCR reads through MiXCR, storing one row per CDR3 protein. In the table there are fewer than 95,000 distinct CDR3 sequences, approximately 96% of which are singletons. The chain recombines TRBV12-3 or TRBV12-4 with TRBJ1-1; possibly TRBD1 for D (5 bases). Specimen: CD8+ T cells from PBMCs. This TCR was sampled from a human donor with Susac syndrome. In DNA form, the CDR3 reads TGTGCCAGCAGTTTTAGAGGGGTTGGGAACACTGAAGCTTTCTTT. Protein sequence: CASSFRGVGNTEAFF.